Here is one T cell receptor (beta chain) with its context. Its antigen is as yet unknown. These data are taken from a study of T cell responses to AZD1222 COVID-19 vaccine. General observations from the study: Vaccine-associated CD4 TCRs spanned spike, dominant at 160-218 and 743-854.

Here immunoSEQ multiplex PCR was the method, and the copy in TCRdb shows in-frame clones only, minus some. The sample has 100,000 to 150,000 clones; around 93% are singletons. The CDR3 sequence is 13 residues long. CDR1 and CDR2 (germline): WNHNN, SYGVQD (reference sequence). Trimming left V 2 bases short and J 6 bases short, with 8 bases between. The genes are TRBV10-1 and TRBJ1-5, with unresolved D. This clonotype was obtained from an adult in good health. The material sequenced was peripheral blood, taken on day 0 of AZD1222 vaccination. CDR3 sequence reads: CASSEDPRQPQHF. The CDR3 DNA is TGCGCCAGCAGTGAGGACCCTCGTCAGCCCCAGCATTTT.